This T cell receptor (beta chain) comes out of a study of CD8 T cells in Susac syndrome. Points on this clonotype: Its specificity is unknown.

Study findings and constraints: The study recognized that the number of individuals in its TCR sequencing and HLA analysis was relatively small.

Negative isolation was used for CD8+ and CD4+ T cells and FACS enrichment for TEMRA cells. With random hexamers, reverse transcription was performed on about 0.5 to 1 ug of RNA. Amplification of TCR beta CDR3 was carried out by immunoSEQ multiplex PCR, which covered 54 Vbeta and 13 Jbeta segments. TCRdb reanalysed the immunoSEQ multiplex PCR reads using MiXCR and keeps one entry per CDR3 protein. The sample yields some 130,000 distinct CDR3 sequences, about 94% seen once. CDR3 length: 15 amino acids. The J segment lost 2 bases and the V segment lost 4 bases, leaving 7 bases of the junction unmatched. Germline V gene data show CDR1 as LGHNA and CDR2 as YNFKEQ.

The J gene is TRBJ1-2, the V gene TRBV4-2, with 7 nucleotides matching TRBD1. The sequence was collected from a human donor with multiple sclerosis. The sample taken for sequencing was CD4+ T cells from PBMCs. The chain's CDR3 is CASSLRATGNYGYTF. CDR3 nucleotides: TGTGCCAGCAGCCTCCGAGCGACAGGGAACTATGGCTACACCTTC.